The 9 T cell receptor beta chains given below trace back to one sample, sequenced in a study of blood T cells in healthy people across ages. Sample-barcoded 5' priming and a J-beta primer mix drove a second PCR of roughly 6 to 12 cycles. TCRdb fed the 5' RACE reads into MiXCR, producing one record per CDR3 protein. The table includes over a million distinct CDR3 sequences, approximately 43% detected once. The sample comprised blood. The receptors were gathered from a woman aged 18-29 years in good health.

The chain recombines TRBV18 with TRBJ2-7; weak D call: TRBD1 (6 bases). In germline, CDR1 is KGHSH, CDR2 LQKENI. The germline V and J ends were trimmed by 0 bases and 2 bases, with 8 bases remaining between them. The CDR3 is 14 residues long. CDR3 DNA: TGTGCCAGCTCACCACCGACAGGTACCTACGAGCAGTACTTC. Residues: CASSPPTGTYEQYF. Full variable domain (remainder filled in from reference TRBV18 and TRBJ2-7): NAGVMQNPRHLVRRRGQEARLRCSPMKGHSHVYWYRQLPEEGLKFMVYLQKENIIDESGMPKERFSAEFPKEGPSILRIQQVVRGDSAAYFCASSPPTGTYEQYFGPGTRLTVT.

The table lists this clonotype with a few counts. The chain is built from TRBV6-6 and TRBJ1-4; maybe TRBD1 (6 bases). Germline V lookup: CDR1 MNHNY, CDR2 SVGAGI (reference sequence). The CDR3 has 12 amino acids. Trimming took off 5 bases at V and 8 bases at J, with 9 bases between the two ends. CDR3 DNA sequence: TGTGCCAGCAGTATAAGGGGGGAAAAACTGTTTTTT. Its protein is CASSIRGEKLFF.

The chain recombines TRBV28 with TRBJ2-3; TRBD2 matches 9 bases. J lost 4 bases, V lost 3 bases, and 8 bases had no gene match. Germline lookup yields CDR1 MDHEN and CDR2 SYDVKM. This CDR3 spans 16 amino acids. This chain's CDR3 is CASSLISGRGSDTQYF. In nucleotides, the CDR3 is TGTGCCAGCAGTTTGATTAGCGGGAGAGGGTCAGATACGCAGTATTTT.

The V call is TRBV10-2, the J call TRBJ2-5; 7 nucleotides align to TRBD2. The CDR3 is 13 amino acids. V lost 8 bases and J lost 2; bases outside the gene matches: 5. The germline gives CDR1 WSHSY, CDR2 SAAADI. CDR3 in amino acids: CASGDYSQETQYF. The CDR3 coding sequence is TGCGCCAGCGGGGACTATTCTCAAGAGACCCAGTACTTC.

This clonotype was found a few times. The chain carries TRBV9 and TRBJ1-1; D is unclear. V gave up 4 bases and J gave up 1 base, with 14 bases separating them. The CDR3 sequence is 15 residues long. Per germline, CDR1 SGDLS and CDR2 YYNGEE. In DNA, the CDR3 is TGTGCCAGCAGCCCAAGACGGCACGAGAACACTGAAGCTTTCTTT. Translation gives CASSPRRHENTEAFF. Filled out from reference TRBV9 and TRBJ1-1, the complete variable domain reads DSGVTQTPKHLITATGQRVTLRCSPRSGDLSVYWYQQSLDQGLQFLIQYYNGEERAKGNILERFSAQQFPDLHSELNLSSLELGDSALYFCASSPRRHENTEAFFGQGTRLTVV.

This chain links TRBV27 with TRBJ2-2, with 11 positions matching TRBD2. Germline values: CDR1 MNHEY, CDR2 SMNVEV (reference sequence). The length of the CDR3 is 16 residues. V lost 3 bases and J lost 5; bases outside the gene matches: 5. CDR3 nucleotide sequence: TGTGCCAGCAGTTTTCACCTAGCGGGGGGTACCGGGGAGCTGTTTTTT. Its translation: CASSFHLAGGTGELFF.

The CDR3 region is CASSFREARYYEQYF. CDR3 DNA: TGTGCCAGCAGTTTTCGGGAAGCCCGGTACTACGAGCAGTACTTC. This sequence joins TRBV12-3 or TRBV12-4 and TRBJ2-7, with a tentative D call TRBD2 (5 bases). CDR3 length equals 15 residues. The V gene lost 3 bases and the J gene lost 3 bases, with 15 bases spanning the gap.

The chain has TRBV27 and TRBJ1-2; a weak D match, TRBD1 (6 bases). V was clipped by 1 base and J by 8 bases, with 11 bases between them. The CDR3 contains 13 residues. Germline V gene sequence: CDR1 MNHEY, CDR2 SMNVEV (reference sequence). For the CDR3, the DNA is TGTGCCAGCAGTTTATACGCAGGGGTCGGCTACACCTTC. Translated, it gives CASSLYAGVGYTF.

A single count supports this clonotype. The genes are TRBV12-3 or TRBV12-4 and TRBJ2-5; 7 bases are shared with TRBD1. V lost 10 bases and J lost 13; bases outside the gene matches: 15. This CDR3 has 12 amino acids. The DNA of the CDR3 is TGTGCCACCCGCGAACAGAACAGGGGAACGTACTTC. This gives the protein CATREQNRGTYF.